This is a list of T cell receptor beta chains from one sample in a study of patients and donors after allogeneic stem cell transplantation. TCRdb independently ran MiXCR on the RT-PCR reads; one entry per CDR3 protein. This table has hundreds of thousands of distinct CDR3 sequences, around 16% appearing once. Sequencing was performed on blood, either unsorted or a sorted T cell fraction (not recorded which). These receptors were collected from a human donor who was either an allogeneic HSCT recipient or a stem cell or donor lymphocyte infusion donor (not recorded which). It is not recorded whose cells these are; they may come from a transplant donor. The CDR3 runs from the conserved cysteine through the conserved F or W. The D gene is left open where the match is weak. The listing skips clone size in some rows; elsewhere it reads once, few, many or a size class.

cdr3_length	v_call	clone_size	j_call	d_call	cdr3_aa	cdr3_nt
15	TRBV5-1	few	TRBJ2-3	NA	CASSLEGTAGDTQYF	TGCGCCAGCAGCTTGGAAGGGACGGCTGGGGATACGCAGTATTTT
19	TRBV5-6	few	TRBJ2-1	TRBD2	CASSLGGLAGLILYNEQFF	TGTGCCAGCAGCTTGGGAGGGCTAGCGGGGCTAATACTCTACAATGAGCAGTTCTTC
14	TRBV2	NA	TRBJ2-1	NA	CASRSQGSYNEQFF	TGTGCCAGCAGGTCCCAGGGGTCCTACAATGAGCAGTTCTTC
17	TRBV7-3	NA	TRBJ2-1	TRBD2	CASSFTLLSGGVLAQFF	TGTGCCAGCAGCTTCACCCTCCTGAGCGGGGGGGTACTGGCGCAGTTCTTC
15	TRBV6-5	NA	TRBJ2-3	NA	CASSYEARGTDTQYF	TGTGCCAGCAGTTACGAGGCTAGGGGCACAGATACGCAGTATTTT
15	TRBV20-1	few	TRBJ2-3	TRBD1	CSARSFGQGEDTQYF	TGCAGTGCTAGATCCTTCGGACAGGGGGAAGATACGCAGTATTTT
13	TRBV30	NA	TRBJ2-2	NA	CAWSMGNTGELFF	TGTGCCTGGAGTATGGGTAACACCGGGGAGCTGTTTTTT
13	TRBV20-1	few	TRBJ2-7	NA	CSARWDRAYEQYF	TGCAGTGCGAGATGGGACCGAGCCTACGAGCAGTACTTC
14	TRBV5-1	NA	TRBJ2-1	NA	CASSLGPSYNEQFF	TGCGCCAGCAGCCTGGGCCCCTCCTACAATGAGCAGTTCTTC
15	TRBV12-3/TRBV12-4	many	TRBJ1-6	NA	CASSLEVDYNSPLHF	TGTGCCAGCAGTTTAGAGGTAGATTATAATTCACCCCTCCACTTT
13	TRBV20-1	many	TRBJ1-1	NA	CSASWRGRGEAFF	TGCAGTGCTAGCTGGCGGGGACGGGGTGAAGCTTTCTTT
15	TRBV12-3/TRBV12-4	NA	TRBJ1-1	TRBD1	CASTDPKTGRGEAFF	TGTGCCAGCACCGATCCGAAGACAGGGAGGGGTGAAGCTTTCTTT
16	TRBV30	NA	TRBJ2-1	TRBD2	CAWSKRGGLDYNEQFF	TGTGCCTGGAGTAAGCGGGGGGGCCTGGACTACAATGAGCAGTTCTTC
15	TRBV15	few	TRBJ2-7	TRBD2	CATSREGTREGEQYF	TGTGCCACCAGCAGAGAAGGGACTAGGGAAGGCGAGCAGTACTTC
17	TRBV28	NA	TRBJ1-4	NA	CASSLTTGHPTNEKLFF	TGTGCCAGCAGTTTAACTACCGGACATCCAACTAATGAAAAACTGTTTTTT
12	TRBV12-3/TRBV12-4	few	TRBJ2-7	TRBD1	CASSTGWYEQYF	TGTGCCAGTTCGACAGGGTGGTACGAGCAGTACTTC
14	TRBV20-1	NA	TRBJ2-7	NA	CSARDRGRGYEQYF	TGCAGTGCTAGAGATCGGGGAAGGGGCTACGAGCAGTACTTC
16	TRBV5-1	many	TRBJ2-1	TRBD2	CASSLERSGGDNEQFF	TGCGCCAGCAGCTTGGAGCGGAGCGGGGGGGACAATGAGCAGTTCTTC
15	TRBV7-9	many	TRBJ1-2	TRBD1	CASSLTGTGLYGYTF	TGTGCCAGCAGCCTTACCGGGACAGGTCTCTATGGCTACACCTTC
14	TRBV10-3	NA	TRBJ2-7	TRBD2	CAISEGLADYEQYF	TGTGCCATCAGTGAGGGACTAGCGGACTACGAGCAGTACTTC
13	TRBV20-1	NA	TRBJ1-1	TRBD1	CSAWDRRNTEAFF	TGCAGTGCTTGGGACAGGCGGAACACTGAAGCTTTCTTT
15	TRBV20-1	many	TRBJ2-2	NA	CSAKDGYFNTGELFF	TGCAGTGCCAAAGATGGCTACTTCAACACCGGGGAGCTGTTTTTT
15	TRBV5-4	NA	TRBJ2-5	TRBD2	CASSRGLAGRETQYF	TGTGCCAGCAGCAGGGGACTAGCGGGGAGGGAGACCCAGTACTTC
15	TRBV7-3	once	TRBJ2-5	NA	CASSLLGRPQETQYF	TGTGCCAGCAGCTTATTGGGCCGACCCCAAGAGACCCAGTACTTC
13	TRBV7-9	NA	TRBJ2-2	NA	CASSLAQQKELFF	TGTGCCAGCAGCTTAGCGCAACAGAAGGAGCTGTTTTTT
17	TRBV29-1	few	TRBJ2-2	TRBD1	CSVRDRGVTFDTGELFF	TGCAGCGTTCGGGACAGGGGTGTAACGTTTGACACCGGGGAGCTGTTTTTT
13	TRBV30	NA	TRBJ1-3	NA	CAYTGFAGNTIYF	TGTGCCTATACAGGGTTCGCTGGAAACACCATATATTTT
16	TRBV2	NA	TRBJ2-2	TRBD2	CASSHRLAANTGELFF	TGTGCCAGCAGCCACCGACTAGCGGCAAACACCGGGGAGCTGTTTTTT
15	TRBV6-5	few	TRBJ2-2	NA	CASSYWGSNTGELFF	TGTGCCAGCAGTTACTGGGGCTCGAACACCGGGGAGCTGTTTTTT
17	TRBV7-3	few	TRBJ2-1	NA	CASSPGGGRDSYNEQFF	TGTGCCAGCAGCCCAGGGGGGGGACGAGACTCCTACAATGAGCAGTTCTTC
12	TRBV11-3	NA	TRBJ2-1	TRBD1	CASSTGDNEQFF	TGTGCCAGCAGCACAGGGGACAATGAGCAGTTCTTC
14	TRBV25-1	few	TRBJ2-6	NA	CASSGVSGANVLTF	TGTGCCAGCAGCGGGGTATCCGGGGCCAACGTCCTGACTTTC
14	TRBV9	few	TRBJ1-4	TRBD1	CASSVGTGYEKLFF	TGTGCCAGCAGCGTAGGGACAGGGTACGAAAAACTGTTTTTT
15	TRBV11-2	few	TRBJ1-3	TRBD1	CASSQDRGMRDTIYF	TGTGCCAGCAGCCAAGACAGGGGGATGCGGGACACCATATATTTT
14	TRBV20-1	NA	TRBJ1-2	TRBD1	CSASGTGKEDGYTF	TGCAGTGCTTCCGGGACAGGGAAGGAGGATGGCTACACCTTC
17	TRBV4-1	NA	TRBJ2-2	TRBD2	CASSQRLTSGGTGELFF	TGCGCCAGCAGCCAACGCTTGACTAGCGGGGGCACCGGGGAGCTGTTTTTT
16	TRBV27	few	TRBJ2-6	NA	CASSPPRRRGANVLTF	TGTGCCAGCAGTCCGCCCAGGCGAAGAGGGGCCAACGTCCTGACTTTC
14	TRBV10-3	few	TRBJ1-2	TRBD1	CAISEPMTGSGYTF	TGTGCCATCAGTGAGCCAATGACAGGGAGCGGCTACACCTTC
14	TRBV5-6	few	TRBJ2-1	NA	CASSPDYLGNEQFF	TGTGCCAGCAGCCCGGACTACCTCGGCAATGAGCAGTTCTTC
18	TRBV21-1	few	TRBJ2-7	NA	CASTITGTGERFGVEQYF	TGTGCCAGCACCATCACCGGGACAGGGGAAAGGTTCGGCGTCGAGCAGTACTTC
13	TRBV7-3	few	TRBJ2-7	NA	CASSLTLSYEQYF	TGTGCCAGCAGCTTAACCCTAAGCTACGAGCAGTACTTC
17	TRBV7-2	few	TRBJ2-3	TRBD1	CASSLTGQVYSTDTQYF	TGTGCCAGCAGCTTAACGGGACAGGTTTATAGCACAGATACGCAGTATTTT
16	TRBV10-3	NA	TRBJ2-3	TRBD2	CAISATSGRLTDTQYF	TGTGCCATCAGTGCGACTAGCGGGAGGCTCACAGATACGCAGTATTTT
14	TRBV18	NA	TRBJ2-7	NA	CASSPIGRAYEQYF	TGTGCCAGCTCACCAATTGGCAGAGCCTACGAGCAGTACTTC
14	TRBV7-8	few	TRBJ2-2	NA	CASSLAGAPGELFF	TGTGCCAGCAGCTTAGCCGGGGCCCCCGGGGAGCTGTTTTTT
13	TRBV4-1	many	TRBJ1-4	NA	CASSQGPNEKLFF	TGCGCCAGCAGCCAGGGGCCAAATGAAAAACTGTTTTTT
18	TRBV14	few	TRBJ2-2	TRBD2	CASSQDPSGRKNTGELFF	TGTGCCAGCAGCCAAGATCCTAGCGGGAGGAAAAACACCGGGGAGCTGTTTTTT
16	TRBV7-3	NA	TRBJ2-2	NA	CASSLNGVTHTGELFF	TGTGCCAGCAGCTTAAACGGGGTTACGCACACCGGGGAGCTGTTTTTT
13	TRBV10-2	NA	TRBJ2-1	NA	CASSEFSSYEQFF	TGCGCCAGCAGTGAATTCAGTTCATATGAGCAGTTCTTC
16	TRBV5-1	NA	TRBJ1-1	TRBD1	CASSFNTAGGGTEAFF	TGCGCCAGCAGCTTCAACACTGCAGGGGGAGGCACTGAAGCTTTCTTT
16	TRBV7-2	NA	TRBJ2-7	NA	CASSLRSGQALYEQYF	TGTGCCAGCAGCTTAAGGAGCGGTCAGGCGCTCTACGAGCAGTACTTC
13	TRBV9	NA	TRBJ1-1	NA	CASSVKSHTEAFF	TGTGCCAGCAGCGTTAAATCCCACACTGAAGCTTTCTTT
16	TRBV7-2	NA	TRBJ2-7	TRBD2	CASSFRLAGDSYEQYF	TGTGCCAGCAGCTTTAGACTAGCGGGGGACTCCTACGAGCAGTACTTC
13	TRBV9	NA	TRBJ1-1	NA	CASTGRLNTEAFF	TGTGCCAGCACCGGACGGTTGAACACTGAAGCTTTCTTT
16	TRBV20-1	few	TRBJ2-1	TRBD1	CSAREWGQGKPNEQFF	TGCAGTGCTAGAGAATGGGGACAGGGAAAACCCAATGAGCAGTTCTTC
15	TRBV4-3	few	TRBJ2-7	NA	CASSQDLTSPYEQYF	TGCGCCAGCAGCCAAGATTTGACGAGTCCCTACGAGCAGTACTTC
17	TRBV12-3/TRBV12-4	few	TRBJ1-5	NA	CASSLSPPTGGNQPQHF	TGTGCCAGCAGTTTGTCTCCCCCCACGGGAGGCAATCAGCCCCAGCATTTT
18	TRBV4-1	many	TRBJ2-4	TRBD2	CASSPGLAGGLAKNIQYF	TGCGCCAGCAGCCCGGGACTAGCGGGGGGGTTAGCCAAAAACATTCAGTACTTC
15	TRBV20-1	NA	TRBJ1-6	NA	CSAREGTGRNSPLHF	TGCAGTGCTAGAGAGGGAACAGGACGGAATTCACCCCTCCACTTT